This T cell receptor (beta chain) was recovered during a study of vaccination and CD4 T cells after COVID-19. CDR1 is ENHRY and CDR2 is SYGVKD in the germline V gene. V lost 10 bases and J lost 7, with 19 bases in between. There are 14 residues in the CDR3. Treatment denoted: approximately 11-day PBMC culture with coronavirus spike peptide pools or control peptides (ViraFEST assay). Via ViraFEST, peptide pools expanded antigen-specific T cells before TCR sequencing. PBMCs, plated at roughly 2 million per well, were grown in the presence of 9.5 to 10 IU/ml IL-2 and around 10 ug/ml peptide pools. Worth noting for this clonotype: What it binds is unknown.

An Oncomine TCR Beta short-read assay was used to sequence the DNA from cultured CD4+ T cells. TCRdb reprocessed the PCR reads via MiXCR and lists one record per CDR3 protein. The sample carries 7,000 to 9,500 distinct CDR3 sequences, about three quarters recorded once. The study's findings and limits: Of the reactive clones in convalescent patients, a median around 83% showed up only post-vaccination.

V and J are TRBV10-3 and TRBJ1-4; D might be TRBD1 (6 bases). The clonotype comes from a human donor who had recovered from COVID-19. Sequencing input: CD4+ T cells from blood, cultured in vitro. The DNA of the CDR3 is TGTGCCACTTCGCAGGGGCGGCCCCTTGAAAAACTGTTTTTT. Amino acids: CATSQGRPLEKLFF.